Listed below are T cell receptor beta chains from one sample, sequenced in a study of blood T cell dynamics during melanoma immunotherapy. TCRdb's table, derived via immunoSEQ multiplex PCR, lists solely in-frame clones and lacks some. This table holds approximately 23,000 clones, 85% to 90% found once. The sample in question was blood, obtained from a patient treated with checkpoint blockade. Receptors were obtained from a human donor with melanoma. CDR3s include the opening cysteine and the closing phenylalanine or tryptophan. The D gene is left open where the match is weak. Clone size appears in some rows only: once, few, many, or a class for an expanded clone.

>TRBV6-1|TRBJ2-3|.|.
TGTGCCAGCAGTGAAGGACCGCCACCGCAGTATTTT
CASSEGPPPQYF
>TRBV7-9|TRBJ1-4|.|once
TGTGCCAGCAGCTTAGGAGGGGGAACCTCGGCGCATGAAAAACTGTTTTTT
CASSLGGGTSAHEKLFF
>TRBV30|TRBJ1-5|.|few
TGTGCCTGGACGGATAGGGCAGGTCAGCCCCAGCATTTT
CAWTDRAGQPQHF
>TRBV27|TRBJ2-7|.|.
TGTGCCAGCAGAACCGTTCGGGGGACCTACGAGCAGTACTTC
CASRTVRGTYEQYF
>TRBV29-1|TRBJ2-5|TRBD2|once
TGCAGCGAAGGCGAGAGCGGGGGGCCTCAAGAGACCCAGTACTTC
CSEGESGGPQETQYF
>TRBV11-2|TRBJ2-7|TRBD2|.
TGTGCCAGCAGCTCACTCGAGGGCCTAGCGGAACACTACGAGCAGTACTTC
CASSSLEGLAEHYEQYF
>TRBV9|TRBJ1-1|.|.
TGTGCCAGCAGCCCGGCCGGAGTCAGGATGAACACTGAAGCTTTCTTT
CASSPAGVRMNTEAFF
>TRBV7-2|TRBJ1-2|.|few
TGTGCCAGCAGCTTAGTGGGGCGCCAGGGCTACACCTTC
CASSLVGRQGYTF
>TRBV10-3|TRBJ1-6|.|.
TGTGCCATCAGTGAATCCGGTCTAGGGAATTCACCCCTCCACTTT
CAISESGLGNSPLHF
>TRBV6-5|TRBJ1-1|TRBD1|.
TGTGCCAGCATTAAACAGGGGGCGTTGACTGAAGCTTTCTTT
CASIKQGALTEAFF
>TRBV28|TRBJ2-1|.|.
TGTGCCAGCAGTCAGCGGTACAATGAGCAGTTCTTC
CASSQRYNEQFF
>TRBV18|TRBJ2-7|.|.
TGTGCCAGCTCACCCTACTCAACCGGCGGGGAGCAGTACTTC
CASSPYSTGGEQYF
>TRBV5-4|TRBJ1-2|.|once
TGTGCCAGCAGCTTCAGGGGACACAACTATGGCTACACCTTC
CASSFRGHNYGYTF
>TRBV29-1|TRBJ2-6|TRBD1|once
TGCAGCGTTTATGGACAGGCCACTCCCTCTGGGGCCAACGTCCTGACTTTC
CSVYGQATPSGANVLTF
>TRBV19|TRBJ1-5|.|once
TGTGCCAGTAGTCTCCTGGGGTGGGGCGGAAATCAGCCCCAGCATTTT
CASSLLGWGGNQPQHF
>TRBV28|TRBJ1-5|TRBD1|.
TGTGCCAGCAGTTTGGGAGGGGGCGGCAATCAGCCCCAGCATTTT
CASSLGGGGNQPQHF
>TRBV7-3|TRBJ1-1|.|once
TGTGCCAGCAGTGCCGGAGTGAACACTGAAGCTTTCTTT
CASSAGVNTEAFF
>TRBV5-1|TRBJ2-5|TRBD2|.
TGCGCCAGCGGTCTAGCGGGAGGCGCACCAGGGGAGACCCAGTACTTC
CASGLAGGAPGETQYF
>TRBV20-1|TRBJ2-5|.|.
TGCAGTGCTAGAGTTGGCGAGACCCAGTACTTC
CSARVGETQYF
>TRBV4-2|TRBJ2-1|TRBD2|.
TGTGCCAGCAGCCAAGCCATTAGCGGGACCTACAATGAGCAGTTCTTC
CASSQAISGTYNEQFF
>TRBV11-3|TRBJ2-5|TRBD2|.
TGTGCCAGCAGCTTAGCGGGCGGGGGAGAGACCCAGTACTTC
CASSLAGGGETQYF
>TRBV19|TRBJ1-2|.|.
TGTGCCAGTAGTATAGATGAAGCTCGAGGCTACACCTTC
CASSIDEARGYTF
>TRBV29-1|TRBJ1-2|TRBD1|.
TGCAGCGTGGGACAGGAAACTAACTATGGCTACACCTTC
CSVGQETNYGYTF
>TRBV18|TRBJ2-2|.|.
TGTGTCAGCTCACCGAACACCGGGGAGCTGTTTTTT
CVSSPNTGELFF
>TRBV5-1|TRBJ1-2|.|.
TGCGCCAGCAGCTTGGGGGCAGGGGCCTATGGCTACACCTTC
CASSLGAGAYGYTF
>TRBV30|TRBJ2-7|.|.
TGTGCCTGGTCCCTTGGGAGTGATTACGAGCAGTACTTC
CAWSLGSDYEQYF
>TRBV5-1|TRBJ2-1|.|.
TGCGCCAGCAGCTTGACGGTTACCGACAATGAGCAGTTCTTC
CASSLTVTDNEQFF
>TRBV15|TRBJ1-5|TRBD1|.
TGTGCCACCAGCAGAGCTGGACAGGGTAACAATCAGCCCCAGCATTTT
CATSRAGQGNNQPQHF
>TRBV10-3|TRBJ2-7|.|.
TGTGCCATCAGTGAGATAGGACGGGGGCGCTCCTACGAGCAGTACTTC
CAISEIGRGRSYEQYF
>TRBV25-1|TRBJ2-7|TRBD1|.
TGTGCCAGCAGTCCCCGGGACAGACAATACGAGCAGTACTTC
CASSPRDRQYEQYF
>TRBV2|TRBJ1-1|.|.
TGTGCCAGCAGTGAAAGGGACCTGAACACTGAAGCTTTCTTT
CASSERDLNTEAFF
>TRBV9|TRBJ1-2|.|.
TGTGCCAGCAGCGTAGTGGCGAATAACTATGGCTACACCTTC
CASSVVANNYGYTF